A selection of T cell receptor beta chains follows, all from one sample in a study of T cells after yellow fever vaccination. TCRdb re-derived calls from the 5' RACE reads in MiXCR, one entry per CDR3 protein. The data show more than 80,000 distinct CDR3 sequences, approximately 5.5% seen once. Material: CD8+ T cells sorted from PBMCs, obtained 10 days after the yellow fever booster vaccination. These receptors came from a man between 18 and 29 years old who received the YFV17D yellow fever vaccine. Both conserved end residues are part of each CDR3. A D gene is named only where the DNA matches it firmly. Size is omitted from some rows. Given values are once, few, many or a class for expanded clones.

d_gene	abundance	v_gene	j_gene	CDR3aa	CDR3nt
-	few	TRBV6-5	TRBJ2-7	CASSLSAAEMYEQYF	TGTGCCAGCAGTCTCTCAGCCGCGGAAATGTACGAGCAGTACTTC
TRBD2	-	TRBV7-9	TRBJ2-3	CASSSSGGQLDTQYF	TGTGCCAGCAGCTCTAGCGGGGGGCAACTGGATACGCAGTATTTT
-	-	TRBV4-1	TRBJ1-1	CASRRKGLAEAFF	TGCGCCAGCAGGCGTAAAGGGCTAGCTGAAGCTTTCTTT
-	-	TRBV7-9	TRBJ1-2	CASGLPANYGYTF	TGTGCCAGCGGTCTACCAGCTAACTATGGCTACACCTTC
-	few	TRBV12-3/TRBV12-4	TRBJ2-3	CASSPARTDTQYF	TGTGCCAGCAGTCCGGCCCGGACAGATACGCAGTATTTT
TRBD2	-	TRBV3-1	TRBJ2-7	CASSQGLAGRARSYEQYF	TGTGCCAGCAGCCAAGGACTAGCGGGGCGTGCACGGTCCTACGAGCAGTACTTC
-	many	TRBV4-1	TRBJ2-1	CASSQQGGSYNEQFF	TGCGCCAGCAGCCAACAGGGGGGCTCCTACAATGAGCAGTTCTTC
-	-	TRBV12-5	TRBJ1-6	CASGLRGGSPLHF	TGTGCTAGTGGTTTGCGAGGTGGTTCACCCCTCCACTTT
-	few	TRBV29-1	TRBJ1-1	CSDGGVTEAFF	TGCAGCGACGGGGGGGTCACTGAAGCTTTCTTT
-	many	TRBV3-1	TRBJ2-5	CASSQAFVGLWRAETQYF	TGTGCCAGCAGCCAAGCGTTCGTGGGGTTGTGGAGAGCGGAGACCCAGTACTTC
-	few	TRBV6-2/TRBV6-3	TRBJ2-3	CASSYTTTWTQYF	TGTGCCAGCAGTTACACCACTACGTGGACGCAGTATTTT
-	few	TRBV6-2/TRBV6-3	TRBJ2-3	CASSRLGVAVITDTQYF	TGTGCCAGCAGCCGTCTGGGGGTAGCGGTGATTACAGATACGCAGTATTTT
TRBD1	few	TRBV4-1	TRBJ2-2	CASSVGTGQTGELFF	TGCGCCAGCAGCGTTGGGACAGGCCAAACCGGGGAGCTGTTTTTT
TRBD2	-	TRBV20-1	TRBJ2-3	CSARHWTSGGPAQYF	TGCAGTGCTAGGCATTGGACTAGCGGGGGCCCTGCGCAGTATTTT
-	few	TRBV10-3	TRBJ2-5	CAISESREVETQYF	TGTGCCATCAGTGAGTCCAGGGAGGTGGAGACCCAGTACTTC
TRBD2	many	TRBV19	TRBJ2-3	CASRIAGGPETQYF	TGTGCCAGCAGAATAGCGGGGGGCCCCGAAACGCAGTATTTT
-	-	TRBV4-1	TRBJ1-1	CASSQGRTANTEAFF	TGCGCCAGCAGCCAAGGGCGGACAGCGAACACTGAAGCTTTCTTT
-	medium-sized	TRBV6-2/TRBV6-3	TRBJ2-2	CASSYSADENTGELFF	TGTGCCAGCAGTTACTCTGCGGACGAGAACACCGGGGAGCTGTTTTTT
-	many	TRBV7-9	TRBJ2-3	CASSGGAADTQYF	TGTGCCAGCAGCGGGGGGGCCGCAGATACGCAGTATTTT
-	few	TRBV7-4	TRBJ1-1	CASSSSFTESDPNTEAFF	TGTGCCAGCAGCTCGAGCTTTACCGAGTCAGACCCGAACACTGAAGCTTTCTTT
TRBD1	-	TRBV27	TRBJ2-7	CASSYRTGGPYEQYF	TGTGCCAGCAGTTACCGGACAGGGGGCCCCTACGAGCAGTACTTC
TRBD2	-	TRBV20-1	TRBJ2-3	CSANPKRGGTDTQYF	TGCAGTGCTAACCCTAAGCGGGGGGGCACAGATACGCAGTATTTT
TRBD1	few	TRBV5-1	TRBJ2-7	CASSHGTGYSDEQYF	TGCGCCAGCAGCCACGGGACAGGGTATTCTGACGAGCAGTACTTC
-	-	TRBV29-1	TRBJ1-5	CSVELGGGQPQHF	TGCAGCGTTGAACTGGGGGGAGGGCAGCCCCAGCATTTT
TRBD1	few	TRBV4-1	TRBJ2-5	CASSQDKGQTYQETQYF	TGCGCCAGCAGCCAAGACAAGGGACAGACGTACCAAGAGACCCAGTACTTC
-	few	TRBV12-3/TRBV12-4	TRBJ1-1	CASSSTAMNTEAFF	TGTGCCAGCAGCTCAACAGCGATGAACACTGAAGCTTTCTTT
-	few	TRBV6-6	TRBJ2-7	CASSSPEWGDEQYF	TGTGCCAGCAGTTCCCCTGAATGGGGGGACGAGCAGTACTTC
-	few	TRBV7-9	TRBJ1-5	CASSVGGLDQPQHF	TGTGCCAGCAGCGTAGGGGGGCTCGATCAGCCCCAGCATTTT
-	-	TRBV5-5	TRBJ1-3	CASSRSTGSGNTIYF	TGTGCCAGCAGCCGGAGTACAGGGTCTGGAAACACCATATATTTT
TRBD2	many	TRBV4-2	TRBJ2-2	CASSQDHASGAGELFF	TGTGCCAGCAGCCAAGACCACGCTAGCGGGGCCGGGGAGCTGTTTTTT
-	-	TRBV20-1	TRBJ1-2	CSARAARDGVRYGYTF	TGCAGTGCTAGAGCTGCCCGGGACGGAGTCCGCTATGGCTACACCTTC
-	few	TRBV7-9	TRBJ1-1	CASIGGTWAFF	TGTGCCAGCATCGGGGGAACTTGGGCTTTCTTT
TRBD2	few	TRBV7-3	TRBJ2-1	CASSPWTSGGAHYNEQFF	TGTGCCAGCAGCCCATGGACTAGCGGGGGAGCCCACTACAATGAGCAGTTCTTC
TRBD1	-	TRBV6-2/TRBV6-3	TRBJ1-1	CATGTVEIEAFF	TGTGCCACGGGGACAGTGGAGATTGAAGCTTTCTTT
TRBD1	-	TRBV6-5	TRBJ1-1	CASNTGGNTEAFF	TGTGCCAGCAATACAGGGGGGAACACTGAAGCTTTCTTT
-	few	TRBV6-5	TRBJ2-6	CASSRTGSGANVLTF	TGTGCCAGCAGTCGAACAGGGTCCGGGGCCAACGTCCTGACTTTC
-	many	TRBV29-1	TRBJ1-2	CSVQDILYGYTF	TGCAGCGTTCAGGACATCCTCTATGGCTACACCTTC
TRBD1	few	TRBV19	TRBJ2-5	CASSARDSKETQYF	TGTGCCAGTAGTGCAAGGGACAGCAAAGAGACCCAGTACTTC
-	few	TRBV30	TRBJ2-7	CAWSVGGYEQYF	TGTGCCTGGAGTGTAGGGGGCTACGAGCAGTACTTC
-	-	TRBV7-9	TRBJ1-4	CASTRLATNEKLFF	TGTGCCAGCACTAGACTCGCAACTAATGAAAAACTGTTTTTT
TRBD2	-	TRBV12-3/TRBV12-4	TRBJ2-7	CASSLGVPAGGYEQYF	TGTGCCAGCAGTTTAGGGGTTCCGGCGGGAGGGTACGAGCAGTACTTC
-	few	TRBV30	TRBJ1-1	CAWSAQNTEAFF	TGTGCCTGGAGTGCCCAGAACACTGAAGCTTTCTTT
-	-	TRBV2	TRBJ2-3	CASSEKARLGADTQYF	TGTGCCAGCAGTGAAAAAGCACGCCTTGGGGCAGATACGCAGTATTTT
-	-	TRBV4-1	TRBJ1-1	CASSRQGVETEAFF	TGCGCCAGCAGCCGGCAGGGAGTAGAGACTGAAGCTTTCTTT
TRBD1	-	TRBV25-1	TRBJ2-1	CASSPLGQYYNEQFF	TGTGCCAGCAGTCCTCTGGGACAGTACTACAATGAGCAGTTCTTC
TRBD2	few	TRBV12-3/TRBV12-4	TRBJ2-3	CASRSSGGRTDTQYF	TGTGCCAGCAGATCAAGCGGGGGGCGCACAGATACGCAGTATTTT
-	-	TRBV27	TRBJ2-1	CASSSGSYNEQFF	TGTGCCAGCAGTTCTGGGTCCTACAATGAGCAGTTCTTC
-	-	TRBV5-1	TRBJ1-1	CASYKVTAGNTEAFF	TGCGCCAGCTACAAGGTGACAGCGGGGAACACTGAAGCTTTCTTT
TRBD1	few	TRBV7-8	TRBJ1-1	CASSLFRRGTGFGGAEAFF	TGTGCCAGCAGCTTATTTAGGCGTGGGACAGGGTTTGGTGGCGCTGAAGCTTTCTTT
TRBD1	-	TRBV7-3	TRBJ2-1	CASSLIGTGDNEQFF	TGTGCCAGCAGCTTGATCGGGACAGGGGACAATGAGCAGTTCTTC
-	many	TRBV13	TRBJ1-1	CASSLGGPENTEAFF	TGTGCCAGCAGCTTAGGGGGACCGGAGAACACTGAAGCTTTCTTT
TRBD2	-	TRBV11-2	TRBJ2-1	CASSQSGGANNEQFF	TGTGCCAGCAGCCAGAGCGGGGGAGCGAACAATGAGCAGTTCTTC
TRBD1	-	TRBV13	TRBJ1-2	CASSPKTGLLGGYTF	TGTGCCAGCAGCCCGAAGACAGGGCTCCTGGGGGGCTACACCTTC
TRBD1	-	TRBV7-2	TRBJ1-5	CASSTLPGQVNQPQHF	TGTGCCAGCAGCACCCTACCGGGACAGGTCAATCAGCCCCAGCATTTT
-	-	TRBV5-4	TRBJ2-5	CASSPEPGGSQETQYF	TGTGCCAGCAGCCCGGAGCCCGGAGGGAGCCAAGAGACCCAGTACTTC
-	few	TRBV10-3	TRBJ1-3	CAISAQGGGNTIYF	TGTGCCATCAGTGCACAGGGCGGTGGAAACACCATATATTTT
TRBD1	few	TRBV12-3/TRBV12-4	TRBJ2-4	CASTRTGGSKNIQYF	TGTGCCAGCACCCGGACAGGGGGTTCCAAAAACATTCAGTACTTC